Below are 10 T cell receptor beta chains sequenced from a single sample in a study of OX40 agonist ivuxolimab in advanced cancers. The protocol was immunoSEQ multiplex PCR, while the TCRdb copy is restricted to in-frame clones and leaves out a portion. The sample lists 80,000 to 130,000 clones; 75% to 95% were seen once. This material consisted of CD4+ or CD8+ T cells sorted from blood, taken in a trial of the OX40 agonist ivuxolimab. The receptors shown here come from an adult with an advanced solid tumor such as melanoma, head and neck, liver or kidney cancer.

This sequence joins TRBV9 and TRBJ1-1, with D possibly TRBD1 on 6 matching bases. With 4 bases removed from V and 8 bases from J, the gap between germline ends came to 18 bases. Germline V gives CDR1 SGDLS, CDR2 YYNGEE. CDR3 length equals 14 residues. CDR3 sequence: CASSPGQGYVEAFF. DNA for the CDR3: TGTGCCAGCAGCCCCGGCCAGGGGTACGTAGAAGCTTTCTTT.

V usage is TRBV9 and J usage is TRBJ2-7; 7 positions match TRBD1. V lost 0 bases and J lost 0; bases outside the gene matches: 6. This CDR3 contains 16 residues. The germline V gene encodes CDR1 SGDLS and CDR2 YYNGEE. The CDR3 sequence is CASSVEPTGNSYEQYF. CDR3 DNA sequence: TGTGCCAGCAGCGTAGAACCGACAGGGAACTCCTACGAGCAGTACTTC.

The chain links TRBV7-6 to TRBJ2-5; 7 bases fit TRBD1. The DNA end favors TRBJ2-7, so the J call may be wrong. The CDR3 is made up of 14 amino acids. Germline V gene lookup returns CDR1 SGHVS and CDR2 FNYEAQ. CDR3 protein: CASSLEGAPYEQYF. In DNA, the CDR3 is TGTGCCAGCAGCTTAGAGGGGGCCCCCTACGAGCAGTACTTC.

The chain has TRBV28 and TRBJ2-3, with 13 bases fitting TRBD2. CDR1 and CDR2 from the germline V gene are MDHEN and SYDVKM. Losses at the gene ends were 6 bases for V and 2 bases for J; bases not matched to a gene: 17. The CDR3 runs 20 residues. The CDR3 DNA follows: TGTGCCAGCAGCTCACTAGCGGGAGGGCCCGGGATGCCCTACACAGATACGCAGTATTTT. Protein sequence: CASSSLAGGPGMPYTDTQYF.

The V and J genes are TRBV29-1 and TRBJ2-2; unclear D gene. The CDR3 spans 11 residues. Trimming removed 2 bases from V and 5 bases from J, with 3 bases in between. CDR1 SQVTM and CDR2 ANQGSEA come from the germline V gene. As DNA, the CDR3 is TGCAGCGTTGAAACAACCGGGGAGCTGTTTTTT. Protein sequence: CSVETTGELFF.

The chain employs TRBV19 and TRBJ2-3; D ambiguous. Trimming cost V 6 bases and J 3 bases, with 16 bases left between them. CDR3 length: 15 residues. CDR1 is LNHDA and CDR2 is SQIVND in the germline V gene (reference sequence). The CDR3 coding sequence is TGTGCCAGTAGCTATGCCAGGCCTAGGACAGATACGCAGTATTTT. Translating it yields CASSYARPRTDTQYF. Full variable domain (rest looked up from reference TRBV19 and TRBJ2-3): DGGITQSPKYLFRKEGQNVTLSCEQNLNHDAMYWYRQDPGQGLRLIYYSQIVNDFQKGDIAEGYSVSREKKESFPLTVTSAQKNPTAFYLCASSYARPRTDTQYFGPGTRLTVL.

In this sample, this clone turned up once. This chain joins TRBV6-1 and TRBJ2-5; 8 bases line up with TRBD1. This CDR3 has 16 amino acids. Germline V lookup: CDR1 MNHNS, CDR2 SASEGT. Germline trimming cut 3 bases from V and 4 bases from J; bases unmatched to any gene: 10. This CDR3 is CASSESGQGLRETQYF. The CDR3 nucleotides read TGTGCCAGCAGTGAGTCCGGACAGGGCTTAAGAGAGACCCAGTACTTC.

For the CDR3, the DNA is TGTGCCAGTAGTACGACAGGGCTAAGCACCGGGGAGCTGTTTTTT. Its protein is CASSTTGLSTGELFF. The chain employs TRBV19 and TRBJ2-2; 7 bases fit TRBD1. The V and J ends lost 4 bases and 4 bases, in that order; junction bases with no gene match: 6. The germline gives CDR1 LNHDA, CDR2 SQIVND (reference sequence). The CDR3 contains 15 residues.

The chain links TRBV7-2 to TRBJ2-2; 8 bases agree with TRBD2. Germline lookup yields CDR1 SGHTA and CDR2 FQGNSA. This CDR3 contains 18 residues. V lost 7 bases to trimming and J lost 0 bases; unmatched junction nucleotides: 13. Here the CDR3 reads CASTLRPSGLANTGELFF. CDR3 sequence (DNA): TGTGCCAGCACCCTAAGGCCTAGCGGGCTGGCGAACACCGGGGAGCTGTTTTTT.

The chain joins TRBV6-6 to TRBJ2-1; TRBD2 might be the D (6 bases). The CDR3 sequence is 16 residues long. Trimming left V 4 bases short and J 0 bases short, with 13 bases between. Germline V gene data show CDR1 as MNHNY and CDR2 as SVGAGI (reference sequence). The CDR3 DNA follows: TGTGCCAGCAGTTCGGGAGCGGTTCTCTCCTACAATGAGCAGTTCTTC. It is translated as CASSSGAVLSYNEQFF.